Listed below are T cell receptor beta chains from one sample, sequenced in a study of T cell responses to AZD1222 COVID-19 vaccine. Assay used: immunoSEQ multiplex PCR; TCRdb lists only in-frame clones, some missing. This table holds 120,000 or so clones, about 85% found once. The specimen was peripheral blood, collected on day 0 of AZD1222 vaccination. The receptors come from an adult in good health. Each CDR3 is given with its conserved first and last residue.

V gene: TRBV6-5; J gene: TRBJ1-5; CDR3 protein: CATRFDSNQPQHF
V gene: TRBV6-5; J gene: TRBJ1-5; CDR3 protein: CASRTGFNQPQHF
V gene: TRBV27; J gene: TRBJ1-1; CDR3 protein: CASRKQGPTEAFF
V gene: TRBV19; J gene: TRBJ1-2; CDR3 protein: CASSIGRDYGYTF
V gene: TRBV11-3; J gene: TRBJ2-7; CDR3 protein: CASSWGRGSYEQYF
V gene: TRBV27; J gene: TRBJ2-7; CDR3 protein: CASSSSGTGFFEQYF
V gene: TRBV20-1; J gene: TRBJ1-2; CDR3 protein: CSASPGHLFGYGYTF
V gene: TRBV29-1; J gene: TRBJ2-7; CDR3 protein: CSVGQASYEQYF
V gene: TRBV2; J gene: TRBJ2-2; CDR3 protein: CASSEAVDGRNTGELFF
V gene: TRBV18; J gene: TRBJ2-7; CDR3 protein: CASSLGWYPGEQYF
V gene: TRBV7-3; J gene: TRBJ1-1; CDR3 protein: CASSSQTGGGEAFF
V gene: TRBV6-5; J gene: TRBJ1-2; CDR3 protein: CATRDGAGGYTF
V gene: TRBV6-2/TRBV6-3; J gene: TRBJ2-1; CDR3 protein: CASSYSGEQFF
V gene: TRBV10-3; J gene: TRBJ1-6; CDR3 protein: CAISEGADNSPLHF
V gene: TRBV30; J gene: TRBJ1-4; CDR3 protein: CAWIMSGGEKLFF
V gene: TRBV27; J gene: TRBJ1-5; CDR3 protein: CASSPRWAGQPQHF
V gene: TRBV4-1; J gene: TRBJ1-6; CDR3 protein: CASSPSGSSYNSPLHF
V gene: TRBV2; J gene: TRBJ1-4; CDR3 protein: CASLGGTGLKKLFF
V gene: TRBV3-1/TRBV3-2; J gene: TRBJ2-7; CDR3 protein: CASSQGFGSSYEQYF
V gene: TRBV6-4; J gene: TRBJ2-1; CDR3 protein: CASSDEQGGGDEQFF
V gene: TRBV5-1; J gene: TRBJ1-1; CDR3 protein: CASRSRDRVFGSEAFF
V gene: TRBV28; J gene: TRBJ1-2; CDR3 protein: CASRGTASYGYTF
V gene: TRBV7-6; J gene: TRBJ2-2; CDR3 protein: CASSLTAGGNTGELFF
V gene: TRBV28; J gene: TRBJ2-7; CDR3 protein: CASSFWGPYEQYF
V gene: TRBV19; J gene: TRBJ2-5; CDR3 protein: CASSMAASETQYF
V gene: TRBV15; J gene: TRBJ2-1; CDR3 protein: CATSRVREQAGPEQFF
V gene: TRBV5-4; J gene: TRBJ1-5; CDR3 protein: CASSFTGQGSNQPQHF
V gene: TRBV2; J gene: TRBJ1-2; CDR3 protein: CASRDDRAGGYTF
V gene: TRBV6-6; J gene: TRBJ1-1; CDR3 protein: CASSYSITEAFF
V gene: TRBV11-2; J gene: TRBJ2-7; CDR3 protein: CASSLLQGEQYF
V gene: TRBV10-3; J gene: TRBJ1-1; CDR3 protein: CAITQIRGGTEAFF
V gene: TRBV11-2; J gene: TRBJ1-6; CDR3 protein: CASKRTGAENSPLHF
V gene: TRBV6-2/TRBV6-3; J gene: TRBJ2-1; CDR3 protein: CASSRGRKTYNEQFF
V gene: TRBV19; J gene: TRBJ2-2; CDR3 protein: CASSIGLAGARELFF
V gene: TRBV7-9; J gene: TRBJ2-3; CDR3 protein: CASRETDTQYF
V gene: TRBV7-2; J gene: TRBJ2-7; CDR3 protein: CASSLRTGLTYEQYF
V gene: TRBV2; J gene: TRBJ2-3; CDR3 protein: CASSESLAGDTQYF
V gene: TRBV6-1; J gene: TRBJ2-4; CDR3 protein: CASSEGFAHF
V gene: TRBV20-1; J gene: TRBJ2-7; CDR3 protein: CSATLGPEQYF